Listed here are 2 T cell receptor beta chains from one sample, sequenced in a study of blood T cell repertoires in COVID-19. The table came from immunoSEQ multiplex PCR; TCRdb's copy has only in-frame clones and leaves some out. In the table there are about 240,000 clones, around 90% of which are singletons. Material: peripheral blood. These receptors all stem from a young woman with acute or convalescent COVID-19.

V gene TRBV4-1 combines with J gene TRBJ2-3, with D perhaps matching TRBD2 (6 bases). This CDR3 comprises 17 residues. The germline CDR1 and CDR2 sequences are MGHRA and YSYEKL. With 1 base removed from V and 2 bases from J, the gap between germline ends came to 16 bases. For the CDR3, the DNA is TGCGCCAGCAGCCAAGTACGTAGTAGCGGCAACACAGATACGCAGTATTTT. Amino acid sequence: CASSQVRSSGNTDTQYF.

The rearrangement uses TRBV29-1 and TRBJ2-7, with TRBD2 matching 14 bases. Germline V gene data show CDR1 as SQVTM and CDR2 as ANQGSEA. The V gene end was trimmed by 3 bases and the J gene end by 3 bases; junction bases not matched to a gene: 1. The CDR3 has 14 amino acids. For the CDR3, the DNA is TGCAGCGTTGACGGACTAGCGGGAGGCTACGAGCAGTACTTC. Encoded protein: CSVDGLAGGYEQYF.